The 10 T cell receptor beta chains below all came from one sample that was sequenced in a study of cytomegalovirus exposure and HLA in healthy donors (dated by TCRdb to the late 2010s). Receptor libraries were prepared by the immunoSEQ multiplex PCR assay. For the multiplex PCR, a mixture combining 60 forward primers for TCR Vbeta segments and 13 reverse primers for TCR Jbeta segments was used. The clones in this table, taken by TCRdb from immuneACCESS, are in-frame only. Not every clone is retained; where verified, under half of the shortfall comes from an unresolved V gene, and the cause of the rest is unknown. Present in this sample are around 200,000 clones, roughly 85% of which were seen just once. The top ten constitute 1.8% of the sample. Source material: PBMCs. Source of these receptors: a male donor in good health and CMV-seronegative.

This rearrangement joins TRBV11-2 to TRBJ1-5; D unclear. Germline V CDR1 and CDR2: SGHAT, FQNNGV. The CDR3 has 13 amino acids. Trimming shortened V by 9 bases and J by 2 bases, and 11 bases separated the two germline ends. The CDR3 nucleotides are TGTGCCAGTGCCCTAAGTGGCAATCAGCCCCAGCATTTT. Protein: CASALSGNQPQHF.

The table lists this clone with a few counts. The chain is built from TRBV4-3 and TRBJ1-4; TRBD1 agrees at 8 bases. CDR1 LGHNA and CDR2 YSLEER come from the germline V gene. The trim removed 6 bases at V and 6 bases at J, leaving 9 bases unmatched. This CDR3 contains 15 residues. The CDR3 nucleotides are TGCGCCAGCAGTCGACTCCAGGGGGCGGATGAAAAACTGTTTTTT. It codes for CASSRLQGADEKLFF.

The chain links TRBV6-5 to TRBJ1-1; the D is unclear. Trimming pared 6 bases from V and 4 bases from J, leaving 12 bases between. From germline, CDR1 is MNHEY and CDR2 SVGAGI. CDR3 length: 13 residues. The CDR3 nucleotides read TGTGCCAGCAGGTTCGGGTTAGGCACTGAAGCTTTCTTT. It specifies CASRFGLGTEAFF.

CDR3 sequence: CASSLASGSVHEQFF. CDR3 coding DNA: TGTGCCAGCAGCTTAGCTAGCGGGAGTGTCCATGAGCAGTTCTTC. This rearrangement joins TRBV11-3 to TRBJ2-1, with 10 bases matching TRBD2. CDR1 is SGHNT, CDR2 YENEEA, per germline. The CDR3 length is 15 residues. With V trimmed by 1 base and J by 8 bases, 5 bases remained unmatched. The full variable domain, completed using reference TRBV11-3 and TRBJ2-1, is EAGVVQSPRYKIIEKKQPVAFWCNPISGHNTLYWYLQNLGQGPELLIRYENEEAVDDSQLPKDRFSAERLKGVDSTLKIQPAELGDSAVYLCASSLASGSVHEQFFGPGTRLTVL.

The gene calls are TRBV9 and TRBJ1-2; weak D call: TRBD1 (5 bases). Trimming took 0 bases from V and 4 from J, leaving 13 bases between them. Per germline, CDR1 SGDLS and CDR2 YYNGEE. The CDR3 consists of 15 residues. The CDR3 reads CASSVAGEGGYGYTF. The CDR3 nucleotides read TGTGCCAGCAGCGTAGCGGGGGAGGGAGGCTATGGCTACACCTTC. Complete variable domain (other parts from reference TRBV9 and TRBJ1-2): DSGVTQTPKHLITATGQRVTLRCSPRSGDLSVYWYQQSLDQGLQFLIQYYNGEERAKGNILERFSAQQFPDLHSELNLSSLELGDSALYFCASSVAGEGGYGYTFGSGTRLTVV.

The chain has TRBV15 and TRBJ2-4, with 10 nucleotides matching TRBD1. CDR1 is LNHNV, CDR2 YYDKDF, per germline (reference sequence). J gave up 6 bases and V 4 bases, and 6 bases lay outside the gene matches. The CDR3 consists of 15 residues. The DNA of the CDR3 is TGTGCCACCAGCAACGACAGGGGGCTATTAAACATTCAGTACTTC. Residues: CATSNDRGLLNIQYF.

This clone was seen only a few times. This chain links TRBV19 with TRBJ2-3; TRBD1 matches 8 bases. The trim removed 8 bases at V and 0 bases at J, leaving 4 bases unmatched. Per germline, CDR1 LNHDA and CDR2 SQIVND (reference sequence). The CDR3 is 14 residues long. CDR3 coding DNA: TGTGCCAGTGGAGGACAGGGAAGCACAGATACGCAGTATTTT. It translates to CASGGQGSTDTQYF.

The chain combines TRBV6-5 with TRBJ2-1; possible D gene TRBD1, 6 bases. This CDR3 is 14 amino acids long. Germline V gives CDR1 MNHEY, CDR2 SVGAGI. V was pared by 5 bases and J by 1 base, with 9 bases between. The CDR3 DNA is TGTGCCAGCAGTGGACAGCCTTCCTACAATGAGCAGTTCTTC. Translated: CASSGQPSYNEQFF.

The V gene is TRBV9, the J gene TRBJ1-1, with D hard to call. The V gene's germline CDR1 is SGDLS and CDR2 YYNGEE. The CDR3 contains 14 residues. Trimming left V 4 bases short and J 1 base short, with 11 bases between. CDR3 DNA: TGTGCCAGCAGCCCTGACACAGCGAACACTGAAGCTTTCTTT. Its translation: CASSPDTANTEAFF. Full variable domain (remainder filled in from reference TRBV9 and TRBJ1-1): DSGVTQTPKHLITATGQRVTLRCSPRSGDLSVYWYQQSLDQGLQFLIQYYNGEERAKGNILERFSAQQFPDLHSELNLSSLELGDSALYFCASSPDTANTEAFFGQGTRLTVV.

This clone came up a few times. The chain carries TRBV1 and TRBJ2-1; whether TRBD1, the table's D call, matches the DNA was not checked. TRBV1 is a listed pseudogene. The CDR3 spans 17 residues. The CDR3 DNA reads TGCACCAGCAGCCAAGGAGAACAGGGTCACTCCTACAATGAGCAGTTCTTC. Translating it yields CTSSQGEQGHSYNEQFF.